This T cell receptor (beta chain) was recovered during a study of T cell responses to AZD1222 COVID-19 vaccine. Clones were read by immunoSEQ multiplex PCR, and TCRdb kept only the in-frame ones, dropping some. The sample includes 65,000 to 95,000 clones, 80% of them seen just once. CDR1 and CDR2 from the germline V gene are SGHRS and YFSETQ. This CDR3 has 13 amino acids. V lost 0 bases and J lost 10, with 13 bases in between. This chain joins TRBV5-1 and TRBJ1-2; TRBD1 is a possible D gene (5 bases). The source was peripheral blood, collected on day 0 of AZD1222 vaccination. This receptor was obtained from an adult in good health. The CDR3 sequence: CASSLEGRAAYTF. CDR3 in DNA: TGCGCCAGCAGCTTGGAGGGCAGGGCGGCCTACACCTTC.